The clone carrying this TCR beta chain showed up just a few times. Its matching antigen is unknown. With 60 Vbeta and 13 Jbeta primers, the PCR was carried out. Repertoires were generated with immunoSEQ multiplex PCR, while TCRdb's copy carries only in-frame clones and drops some. The table shows more than 85,000 clones, with just over 75% occurring only once. This entry belongs to a study of cytomegalovirus exposure and HLA in healthy donors. Findings and limits, study-wide: An analysis was carried out later, and it reportedly showed fewer N-insertions in an Asian-associated ancestry cluster than the 666-donor mean. The HLA-A and HLA-B alleles of most subjects were reportedly predicted accurately from TCR beta sequences. Most TCR sequences showed up rarely, but some public TCRs showed up in many donors. In an earlier analysis, most TCR beta V segments were productive about 87% or about 30% of the time.

CDR3 length: 16 residues. V shed 3 bases and J 2 bases; nucleotides not matched to a gene: 12. The V gene's germline CDR1 is SQVTM and CDR2 ANQGSEA. The origin of this receptor is a man aged 25 to 45 in good health and CMV-seropositive. The chain combines TRBV29-1 with TRBJ2-7; 8 bases match TRBD1. Sequenced: PBMCs. CDR3 DNA sequence: TGCAGCGTTGAGACATCCCAGGGGGCTCTAACCTACGAGCAGTACTTC. Residues: CSVETSQGALTYEQYF.